Following are 10 T cell receptor beta chains from one sample sequenced in a study of technical replicates of blood from four donors. Sequencing was performed with immunoSEQ multiplex PCR; in TCRdb, only in-frame clones are kept and a portion is missing. The sample holds 70,000 or so clones, over 70% seen once. Sequencing used PBMCs. The source of these receptors is a human donor in good health. Some clones in this sample may be carry-over from other donors' samples.

The gene calls are TRBV20-1 and TRBJ2-3; D is undetermined. Germline CDR1 DFQATT, CDR2 SNEGSKA (reference sequence). V was cut by 6 bases and J by 8 bases, with 9 bases left in between. This CDR3 contains 10 residues. CDR3 nucleotide sequence: TGCAGTGCCCCCCGCGCTACGCAGTATTTT. Protein product: CSAPRATQYF.

This rearrangement joins TRBV6-5 to TRBJ1-2, with D possibly matching TRBD1 (5 bases). Germline values: CDR1 MNHEY, CDR2 SVGAGI. This CDR3 has 13 residues. V lost 6 bases, J lost 8 bases, and 16 bases lay in between. CDR3 sequence: CASSFRGGYGYTF. CDR3 coding DNA: TGTGCCAGCAGCTTCCGGGGGGGGTACGGCTACACCTTC.

The genes are TRBV18 and TRBJ2-7; 12 bases are shared with TRBD2. In germline, CDR1 is KGHSH, CDR2 LQKENI. CDR3 length: 17 residues. The V gene end was trimmed by 3 bases and the J gene end by 3 bases; junction bases not matched to a gene: 9. In DNA, the CDR3 is TGTGCCAGCTCACCGCCCCGGACTAGCGGGGCTTACTACGAGCAGTACTTC. Its protein product is CASSPPRTSGAYYEQYF.

The rearrangement links TRBV5-1 to TRBJ2-2; D is unresolved. Trimming removed 3 bases at V and 5 bases at J, with 5 bases between. Germline V gene lookup returns CDR1 SGHRS and CDR2 YFSETQ. There are 12 residues in the CDR3. The CDR3, as DNA: TGCGCCAGCAGCTCGGTAACCGGGGAGCTGTTTTTT. Protein product: CASSSVTGELFF. The whole variable domain, filled in from reference TRBV5-1 and TRBJ2-2, reads KAGVTQTPRYLIKTRGQQVTLSCSPISGHRSVSWYQQTPGQGLQFLFEYFSETQRNKGNFPGRFSGRQFSNSRSEMNVSTLELGDSALYLCASSSVTGELFFGEGSRLTVL.

The rearrangement links TRBV7-6 to TRBJ1-1; 8 nucleotides agree with TRBD1. The CDR3 has 15 residues. With V trimmed by 5 bases and J by 2 bases, 7 bases remained unmatched. Looked up from germline, CDR1 is SGHVS and CDR2 is FNYEAQ. Here the CDR3 reads CASSPRQGTNTEAFF. The CDR3 DNA reads TGTGCCAGCAGCCCAAGACAGGGGACTAACACTGAAGCTTTCTTT.

V usage is TRBV5-1 and J usage is TRBJ2-7; D call uncertain. The CDR3 length is 12 residues. Germline V gene lookup returns CDR1 SGHRS and CDR2 YFSETQ. Trimming shortened V by 10 bases and J by 5 bases, and 16 bases separated the two germline ends. The CDR3 region is CASRLNADEQYF. The CDR3 DNA sequence: TGCGCCTCCCGGCTGAATGCGGACGAGCAGTACTTC.

The chain has TRBV5-4 and TRBJ1-3; perhaps TRBD1 as D (6 bases). This CDR3 spans 14 amino acids. V was trimmed by 1 base and J by 10 bases, leaving 15 bases between them. Per germline, CDR1 SGHNT and CDR2 YYREEE (reference sequence). The CDR3 coding sequence is TGTGCCAGCAGCTTGACAGGGCAACCCGGGACCATATATTTT. Translation gives CASSLTGQPGTIYF.

This CDR3 is CASSPWLATDTQYF. The DNA for the CDR3 is TGTGCCAGCTCACCATGGCTAGCGACAGATACGCAGTATTTT. The chain is built from TRBV18 and TRBJ2-3, with D perhaps matching TRBD2 (6 bases). This CDR3 has 14 residues. V dropped 2 bases and J dropped 3 bases, with 9 bases sitting between them. Germline V lookup: CDR1 KGHSH, CDR2 LQKENI.

This chain joins TRBV10-3 and TRBJ2-1; the match to TRBD1 covers 8 bases. The length of the CDR3 is 15 residues. The germline gives CDR1 ENHRY, CDR2 SYGVKD. V gave up 4 bases and J gave up 5 bases; unmatched junction bases: 7. CDR3 loop: CAISADRGWNNEQFF. For the CDR3, the DNA is TGTGCCATCAGTGCCGACAGGGGATGGAACAATGAGCAGTTCTTC.

The chain joins TRBV7-2 to TRBJ2-1; TRBD2 matches 8 bases. With V trimmed by 5 bases and J by 3 bases, 12 bases remained unmatched. This CDR3 has 17 residues. Per the germline V gene, CDR1 is SGHTA and CDR2 is FQGNSA. The CDR3 loop reads CASSATGSGSIYNEQFF. Here the CDR3 DNA reads TGTGCCAGCAGCGCCACGGGAAGCGGGAGTATCTACAATGAGCAGTTCTTC.